This section outlines one T cell receptor beta chain sequence together with its context. These data are taken from a study of blood T cell repertoires in COVID-19. Study context: The United States, Italy and Spain were the sources of the acute and convalescent COVID-19 samples. T cells, B-cell-depleted T cells, or PBMCs provided the cDNA or gDNA that served as material.

The CDR3 loop spans 13 amino acids. CDR1 and CDR2 (germline): MNHNY, SVGAGI (reference sequence). Trimming stripped 2 bases from V and 7 bases from J, with 11 bases between. In Seattle, patients joined the study during active infection and were tracked longitudinally. Per the authors' pipeline: Estimates of nucleated cell counts were drawn from the amplification of reference gene primers. Data came from immunoSEQ multiplex PCR; TCRdb stores just in-frame clones and leaves some out. V, J and clone size derive from that table, while D and trimming were established from the DNA sequence. Among roughly 150,000 clones listed, roughly 88% were seen once.

The gene calls are TRBV6-6 and TRBJ1-2; D is unclear. This TCR derives from a man aged 18 to 30 with COVID-19, enrolled during active disease. The sequenced sample consisted of peripheral blood. CDR3 sequence: CASSYPEGAGYTF. As DNA, the CDR3 is TGTGCCAGCAGTTACCCCGAGGGAGCTGGCTACACCTTC.